The rows below give T cell receptor beta chains drawn from one sample of a study of Graves' ophthalmopathy and Graves' hyperthyroidism. TCRdb used MiXCR to reprocess the multiplex PCR reads, holding one entry per CDR3 protein. The table shows 300,000 or so distinct CDR3 sequences, with roughly a sixth occurring only once. Specimen: peripheral blood. The receptors derive from an adult man with Graves' ophthalmopathy. Each CDR3 is given with its conserved first and last residue. A D gene is named only where the DNA matches it firmly. Rows may omit the clone size; those that give it use once, few, many or a size class.

CASSAQGMNYGYTF	TGTGCCAGCAGCGCCCAGGGGATGAACTATGGCTACACCTTC	TRBJ1-2	-	many	TRBV7-2
CASSLSPGSYEQYF	TGTGCCAGCAGTTTATCACCGGGCTCCTACGAGCAGTACTTC	TRBJ2-7	-	many	TRBV27
CASSPVLTVYGYTF	TGTGCCAGCAGCCCGGTTCTGACGGTCTATGGCTACACCTTC	TRBJ1-2	-	-	TRBV5-5
CASSQVGGTVTQYF	TGCGCCAGCAGCCAGGTGGGGGGGACCGTCACCCAGTACTTC	TRBJ2-5	TRBD2	many	TRBV4-1
CASSVGTTHYGYTF	TGTGCCAGCAGCGTAGGTACTACGCACTATGGCTACACCTTC	TRBJ1-2	-	many	TRBV9
CASSYTPVSGAKAAFF	TGCGCCAGCAGTTACACACCCGTTAGTGGGGCTAAGGCGGCTTTCTTT	TRBJ1-1	-	-	TRBV6-5
CACQADILLYGYTF	TGTGCCTGCCAGGCGGACATCTTACTCTATGGCTACACCTTC	TRBJ1-2	-	-	TRBV6-1
CASSLGVTTSGYGETQYF	TGTGCCAGCAGCTTAGGGGTCACGACTAGCGGGTACGGTGAGACCCAGTACTTC	TRBJ2-5	TRBD2	many	TRBV11-2
CASSLEVSGFITQPQHF	TGTGCCAGCAGCTTAGAAGTATCAGGGTTTATCACTCAGCCCCAGCATTTT	TRBJ1-5	-	many	TRBV11-1
CASSIDGGVYTEAFF	TGTGCCAGCAGTATAGACGGAGGGGTGTACACTGAAGCTTTCTTT	TRBJ1-1	-	-	TRBV25-1
CATSDPGSGTGAYEQYF	TGTGCCACCAGTGATCCCGGCTCCGGGACAGGGGCCTACGAGCAGTACTTC	TRBJ2-7	TRBD1	many	TRBV24-1
CASSNTLTVVGEQYF	TGTGCCAGCAGTAACACCCTTACCGTAGTGGGAGAGCAGTACTTC	TRBJ2-7	-	many	TRBV12-3/TRBV12-4
CASSQGDLGRGVTEAFF	TGCGCCAGCAGCCAGGGGGACTTAGGGCGGGGGGTCACTGAAGCTTTCTTT	TRBJ1-1	-	many	TRBV4-1
CASRHLQGIYEQYF	TGTGCCAGCAGGCATCTACAGGGTATCTACGAGCAGTACTTC	TRBJ2-7	-	-	TRBV6-1
CASIDLGQGAYNEQYF	TGTGCCAGCATCGACCTGGGACAGGGCGCCTACAACGAGCAGTACTTC	TRBJ2-7	TRBD1	many	TRBV11-1
CASTPVTGEETQYF	TGTGCCAGCACCCCCGTGACAGGGGAGGAGACCCAGTACTTC	TRBJ2-5	TRBD1	many	TRBV7-6
CSARDPSGGPYEQYF	TGCAGTGCTAGAGATCCCAGCGGGGGGCCCTACGAGCAGTACTTC	TRBJ2-7	TRBD2	many	TRBV20-1
CASRRGGPQHF	TGTGCCAGCAGGCGCGGGGGACCCCAGCATTTT	TRBJ1-5	-	many	TRBV2
CASSWGTGGSNEQYF	TGCGCCAGCAGCTGGGGGACAGGGGGCTCCAACGAGCAGTACTTC	TRBJ2-7	TRBD1	-	TRBV5-1
CASTGGLSTEAFF	TGTGCCAGTACGGGGGGCCTGAGCACTGAAGCTTTCTTT	TRBJ1-1	-	many	TRBV19
CASSYGYGNGYTF	TGTGCCAGCAGTTATGGTTACGGGAATGGCTACACCTTC	TRBJ1-2	-	many	TRBV12-3/TRBV12-4
CSVGDSDYEQYF	TGCAGCGTTGGGGACAGTGACTACGAGCAGTACTTC	TRBJ2-7	TRBD1	many	TRBV29-1
CSARDVGRPGTSGYEQYF	TGCAGTGCTAGAGATGTCGGCAGACCCGGGACTAGCGGCTACGAGCAGTACTTC	TRBJ2-7	TRBD2	many	TRBV20-1
CASSFSGREETQYF	TGTGCCAGCAGTTTCTCGGGCAGGGAAGAGACCCAGTACTTC	TRBJ2-5	-	many	TRBV12-3/TRBV12-4
CASRLLGQQETQYF	TGTGCCAGCAGATTATTAGGACAACAAGAGACACAGTACTTC	TRBJ2-5	-	-	TRBV28
CSAREDRGHNNSPLHF	TGCAGTGCTAGGGAGGACAGGGGGCATAATAATTCACCCCTCCACTTT	TRBJ1-6	TRBD1	many	TRBV20-1
CASSYSRTELNQPQHF	TGTGCCAGCAGTTACTCGAGGACAGAACTCAATCAGCCCCAGCATTTT	TRBJ1-5	-	many	TRBV6-5